This T cell receptor (beta chain) derives from a study of blood T cell repertoires in COVID-19. Overall study context: T cells, B-cell-depleted T cells, or PBMCs supplied cDNA or gDNA.

Per the original methods: Amplifying reference gene primers gave estimates of nucleated cell counts. Using immunoSEQ multiplex PCR, the repertoire was profiled, and TCRdb retains in-frame clones only, with some absent. Clone size and V and J calls were adopted from that table, with D and trimming inferred from the DNA. The repertoire holds about 90,000 clones, around four fifths seen once, with about 12% in the top ten. Points on this clone: Other DNA sequences in the sample encode the same CDR3.

Germline CDR1 SGHTA, CDR2 FQGNSA. V was pared by 5 bases and J by 6 bases, with 9 bases between. CDR3 length: 12 amino acids. The chain employs TRBV7-2 and TRBJ2-3; weak D call: TRBD2 (6 bases). Sequencing was performed on peripheral blood. This TCR came from a human donor in a cohort sampled during active COVID-19. The CDR3 region is CASSPGGDTQYF. The CDR3 DNA follows: TGTGCCAGCAGCCCTGGAGGGGATACGCAGTATTTT.